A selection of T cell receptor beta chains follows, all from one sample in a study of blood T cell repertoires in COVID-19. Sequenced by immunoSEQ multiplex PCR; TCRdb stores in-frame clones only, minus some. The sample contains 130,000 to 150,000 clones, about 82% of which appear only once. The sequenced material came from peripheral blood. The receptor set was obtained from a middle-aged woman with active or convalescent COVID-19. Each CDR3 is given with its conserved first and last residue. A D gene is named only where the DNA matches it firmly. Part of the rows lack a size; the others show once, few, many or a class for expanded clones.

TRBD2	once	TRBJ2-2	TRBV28	TGTGCCAGCAGTTTGGTGAATCGACTAGCGGGAGGGTATAACACCGGGGAGCTGTTTTTT	CASSLVNRLAGGYNTGELFF
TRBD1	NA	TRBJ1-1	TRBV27	TGTGCCAGCAGTTTGGCCGGGACAGGGTTGAGGACTGAAGCTTTCTTT	CASSLAGTGLRTEAFF
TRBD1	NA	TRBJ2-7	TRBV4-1	TGCGCCAGCAGCCAAGCGTCCTCGCGACAGGGGGCCGGGCAGTACTTC	CASSQASSRQGAGQYF
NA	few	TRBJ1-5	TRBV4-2	TGTGCCAGCAGCCAAGATTTGCAGTCTAGCAATCAGCCCCAGCATTTT	CASSQDLQSSNQPQHF
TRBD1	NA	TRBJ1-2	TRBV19	TGTGCCAGTAGTTATAGACAGGGGAACTATGGCTACACCTTC	CASSYRQGNYGYTF
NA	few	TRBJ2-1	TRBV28	TGTGCCAGCAGTTTCCAGGGTGGCAGGCTAAATGAGCAGTTCTTC	CASSFQGGRLNEQFF
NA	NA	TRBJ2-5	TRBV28	TGTGCCAGCAGTTACTACATCAAGGAGACCCAGTACTTC	CASSYYIKETQYF
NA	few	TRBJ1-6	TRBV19	TGTGCCAGTAGTCCTACAGTGTATAATTCACCCCTCCACTTT	CASSPTVYNSPLHF
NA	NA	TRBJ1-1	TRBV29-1	TGCAGCGTTGTGTCAGGGGTGAACACTGAAGCTTTCTTT	CSVVSGVNTEAFF
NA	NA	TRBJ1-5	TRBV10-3	TGTGCCATCAGTGAATCGCAGGGGATCGGTCAGCCCCAGCATTTT	CAISESQGIGQPQHF
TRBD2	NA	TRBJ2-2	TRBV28	TGTGCCACCAGAGCCCAAAAAATAACTAGCGGGAGGGCCTCCGGGGAGCTGTTTTTT	CATRAQKITSGRASGELFF
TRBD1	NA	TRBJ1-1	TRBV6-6	TGTGCCAGCAGCCCGTCCGGGACAGGGGGCACTGAAGCTTTCTTT	CASSPSGTGGTEAFF
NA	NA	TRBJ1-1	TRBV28	TGTGCCAGCAGTTTTCGGGGTTGGAACACTGAAGCTTTCTTT	CASSFRGWNTEAFF
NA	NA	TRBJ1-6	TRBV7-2	TGTGCCATCCCAAGTGGGGGCCTAAATTCACCCCTCCACTTT	CAIPSGGLNSPLHF
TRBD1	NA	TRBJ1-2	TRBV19	TGTGCCAGTAGTAACCTACACCCCGGGACAGCTAACTATGGCTACACCTTC	CASSNLHPGTANYGYTF
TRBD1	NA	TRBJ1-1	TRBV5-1	TGCGCCACCGCCGGACAGGGGAACACTGAAGCTTTCTTT	CATAGQGNTEAFF
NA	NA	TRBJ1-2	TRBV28	TGTGCCAGCAGCTCCCTCTATGGCTACACCTTC	CASSSLYGYTF
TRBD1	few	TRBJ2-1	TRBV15	TGTGCCACCAGCTACCCGCCTACAGGGGGCAATGAGCAGTTCTTC	CATSYPPTGGNEQFF
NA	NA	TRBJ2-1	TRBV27	TGTGCCAGCAGTGACTACTGGTCGGAGGAGCAGTTCTTC	CASSDYWSEEQFF
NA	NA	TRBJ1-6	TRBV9	TGTGCCAGCAGCGTAGGGGGGGAAGGGGCTAATAATTCACCCCTCCACTTT	CASSVGGEGANNSPLHF
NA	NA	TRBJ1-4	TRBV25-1	TGTGCCAGCAGTGATCCGGGCCAGGGTGGGGAAAAACTGTTTTTT	CASSDPGQGGEKLFF
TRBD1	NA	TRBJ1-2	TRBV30	TGTGCCTGGGACGACAGGGGGTTATCTTTGTTTGGCTACACCTTC	CAWDDRGLSLFGYTF
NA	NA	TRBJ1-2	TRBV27	TGTGCCAGCAGAATATCAAGATCTAGACCTTATGGCTACACCTTC	CASRISRSRPYGYTF
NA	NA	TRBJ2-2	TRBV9	TGTGCCAGCAGCGTAGGTCCCCGGACAGCTTACACCGGGGAGCTGTTTTTT	CASSVGPRTAYTGELFF
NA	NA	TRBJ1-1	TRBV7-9	TGTGCCAGCAGCTTAGTATCAGGGGTACCGGACACTGAAGCTTTCTTT	CASSLVSGVPDTEAFF
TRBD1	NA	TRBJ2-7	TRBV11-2	TGTGCCAGCAGCCCCTTCGCTGGGACAGATGGCTACGAGCAGTACTTC	CASSPFAGTDGYEQYF